This T cell receptor (beta chain) was retrieved from a study of cytomegalovirus exposure and HLA in healthy donors. V was pared by 4 bases and J by 0 bases, with 4 bases of the junction left unmatched. This CDR3 has 14 residues. CDR1 is SGHRS and CDR2 is YFSETQ in the germline V gene. Study outcomes and limitations: Indistinguishable V segments such as TRBV6-2 and TRBV6-3 were excluded. Researchers catalogued some 160 TCR beta chains as cytomegalovirus-associated.

60 Vbeta and 13 Jbeta primers were used in PCR. The protocol was immunoSEQ multiplex PCR, while the TCRdb copy is restricted to in-frame clones and leaves out a portion. The sample lists 150,000 to 200,000 clones; over 60% were seen once. Donors in the study were healthy people who gave bone marrow. In the case of this clone: Its antigen is as yet unknown.

This sequence originates from a man aged 35 to 55 in good health and CMV-seropositive. The genes are TRBV5-1 and TRBJ2-7, with 7 bases lining up with TRBD2. The sequenced sample was PBMCs. The CDR3 protein is CASSPGLGSYEQYF. The CDR3 DNA is TGCGCCAGCAGCCCAGGACTAGGCTCCTACGAGCAGTACTTC. The full variable domain, with the rest looked up from reference TRBV5-1 and TRBJ2-7, is KAGVTQTPRYLIKTRGQQVTLSCSPISGHRSVSWYQQTPGQGLQFLFEYFSETQRNKGNFPGRFSGRQFSNSRSEMNVSTLELGDSALYLCASSPGLGSYEQYFGPGTRLTVT.